This entry lists 5 T cell receptor beta chains sequenced from one sample in a study of T cells in Graves' hyperthyroidism and ophthalmopathy. Amplification of TCR beta CDR3 regions was performed using RNA transcripts as template. In the first-round RT-PCR of the TCR CDR3, the HTBI primer set was used. MiXCR, applied by TCRdb to the multiplex PCR reads, yields one record per CDR3 protein. Among about 52,000 distinct CDR3 sequences listed, 48% were seen once. Material for sequencing was blood. These receptors were taken from a woman aged 45-60 years with Graves' ophthalmopathy.

Notes on this clonotype: A single base separates this from a much larger clone, so it may be a read error. This chain connects TRBV6-4 to TRBJ1-2, with no clear D. The CDR3 runs to 13 residues. CDR1 and CDR2 from the germline V gene are MRHNA and SNTAGT. In DNA, the CDR3 is TGTGCCAGCGGTGACTCGGATGGCTATGGCTACGCCTTC. Protein product: CASGDSDGYGYAF.

A single count supports this clonotype. The chain links TRBV20-1 to TRBJ2-1, with D possibly being TRBD2 (7 bases). The V end lost 4 bases, the J end lost 12 bases, and 25 bases lay between the germline ends. Germline V gene sequence: CDR1 DFQATT, CDR2 SNEGSKA (reference sequence). CDR3 length equals 15 residues. The CDR3: CSATTRGAGEDTQFF. In nucleotides, the CDR3 is TGCAGTGCTACCACACGGGGGGCGGGAGAAGATACGCAGTTCTTC.

Ten or more counts support this clonotype. This chain connects TRBV24-1 to TRBJ2-1, with D possibly matching TRBD1 (6 bases). CDR1 KGHDR and CDR2 SFDVKD come from the germline V gene. Trimming took off 2 bases at V and 3 bases at J, with 13 bases between the two ends. CDR3 length equals 16 residues. The CDR3 loop is CATSDSQGSFYNEQFF. As DNA, the CDR3 is TGTGCCACCAGTGATTCACAGGGAAGCTTCTACAATGAGCAGTTCTTC.

This clonotype was counted between two and nine times. The chain couples TRBV18 to TRBJ1-6, with 9 bases fitting TRBD1. From germline, CDR1 is KGHSH and CDR2 LQKENI. This CDR3 has 15 amino acids. V lost 3 bases to trimming and J lost 7 bases; unmatched junction nucleotides: 4. CDR3 sequence: CASSPGQGQNSPLHF. The CDR3 DNA follows: TGTGCCAGCTCACCGGGACAGGGCCAAAATTCACCCCTCCACTTT.

The chain has TRBV7-6 and TRBJ1-5, with D hard to call. Germline lookup yields CDR1 SGHVS and CDR2 FNYEAQ. V was cut by 1 base and J by 14 bases, with 18 bases left in between. CDR3 length: 14 residues. CDR3 coding DNA: TGTGCCAGCAGCTTAGGTCGCGGGAGTTACAATGAGCATTTT. Translating it yields CASSLGRGSYNEHF.